The 14 T cell receptor beta chains presented below share a single source sample, sequenced in a study of T-cell reconstitution after alpha-beta-depleted transplantation in children. Unique molecular identifiers were incorporated into the prepared TCRbeta library. TCRdb called the PCR reads again in MiXCR, with one record for every CDR3 protein. Of hundreds of thousands of distinct CDR3 sequences listed, about 15% were seen once; the top ten hold approximately 4.5%. This specimen consisted of PBMCs, mostly from graft donor cells, obtained 360 days after TCRalphabeta/CD19-depleted stem cell transplant. Every receptor here comes from a male patient younger than 18 who had a stem cell transplant for acute lymphoblastic leukemia, so the T cells may come from the graft donor.

The rearrangement joins TRBV5-1 to TRBJ2-1; maybe TRBD2 (6 bases). This CDR3 has 14 amino acids. V shed 0 bases and J shed 5 bases, with 9 bases lying between them. Germline loops: CDR1 SGHRS, CDR2 YFSETQ. CDR3 sequence: CASSLVGGNNEQFF. The DNA of the CDR3 is TGCGCCAGCAGCTTGGTGGGCGGGAACAATGAGCAGTTCTTC.

The chain recombines TRBV6-5 with TRBJ1-2; 12 bases are shared with TRBD1. The V gene end was trimmed by 5 bases and the J gene end by 4 bases; junction bases not matched to a gene: 11. Germline CDR1 and CDR2: MNHEY and SVGAGI. This CDR3 region has 17 residues. The CDR3 loop is CASSTYRDRGQGYGYTF. As DNA, the CDR3 is TGTGCCAGCAGTACTTACCGGGACAGGGGGCAAGGCTATGGCTACACCTTC.

This clonotype appeared a few times. This chain connects TRBV28 to TRBJ2-7; D ambiguous. Germline V gene lookup returns CDR1 MDHEN and CDR2 SYDVKM. V gave up 2 bases and J gave up 8 bases, with 10 bases separating them. The CDR3 contains 12 residues. In DNA form, the CDR3 reads TGTGCCAGCAGTTTACAGGCGGTTAAGCAGTACTTC. This gives the protein CASSLQAVKQYF. Variable domain in full (rest from reference TRBV28 and TRBJ2-7): DVKVTQSSRYLVKRTGEKVFLECVQDMDHENMFWYRQDPGLGLRLIYFSYDVKMKEKGDIPEGYSVSREKKERFSLILESASTNQTSMYLCASSLQAVKQYFGPGTRLTVT.

This clonotype was counted between two and nine times. The genes are TRBV7-3 and TRBJ1-1; D gene unclear. Trimming shortened V by 2 bases and J by 6 bases, and 4 bases separated the two germline ends. CDR1 and CDR2 (germline): SGHTA, FQGTGA. The CDR3 covers 11 residues. The CDR3 sequence: CASSLFSEAFF. In DNA, the CDR3 is TGTGCCAGCAGCTTATTCTCTGAAGCTTTCTTT.

In DNA, the CDR3 is TGTGCCAGCAGTTACCCAATGGGAAAGCAGTACTTC. Its translation is CASSYPMGKQYF. This chain connects TRBV6-2 or TRBV6-3 to TRBJ2-7; D uncertain. V gave up 2 bases and J gave up 8 bases, with 10 bases separating them. Germline values: CDR1 MNHEY, CDR2 SVGEGT. CDR3 size: 12 residues.

This clonotype was observed once. The DNA for the CDR3 is TGTGCCACCAGTGATTTTAGAGGGTACACAGATACGCAGTATTTT. The encoded protein is CATSDFRGYTDTQYF. V usage is TRBV24-1 and J usage is TRBJ2-3; D might be TRBD2 (5 bases). The CDR3 contains 15 residues. Deletions cut 1 base from V and 2 bases from J, with 9 bases between. Germline V gives CDR1 KGHDR, CDR2 SFDVKD.

The chain joins TRBV7-9 to TRBJ1-4, with no clear D. CDR1 and CDR2 from the germline V gene are SEHNR and FQNEAQ (reference sequence). The V and J ends lost 1 base and 8 bases respectively, with 5 bases between them. The CDR3 has 12 amino acids. The CDR3 reads CASSLEEEKLFF. CDR3 DNA: TGTGCCAGCAGCTTAGAAGAGGAAAAACTGTTTTTT.

The sample holds a few counts of this clonotype. The chain links TRBV20-1 to TRBJ2-7; D remains ambiguous. The CDR3 is 14 residues long. Germline values: CDR1 DFQATT, CDR2 SNEGSKA (reference sequence). V shed 6 bases and J shed 2 bases, with 17 bases lying between them. CDR3 sequence: CSAPPRQFPYEQYF. Here the CDR3 DNA reads TGCAGTGCCCCCCCGCGGCAGTTCCCCTACGAGCAGTACTTC.

This clonotype was counted between two and nine times. The chain joins TRBV11-1 to TRBJ2-1, with D perhaps matching TRBD2 (6 bases). The germline CDR1 and CDR2 sequences are SGHAT and FQDESV (reference sequence). V dropped 2 bases and J dropped 8 bases, with 16 bases sitting between them. This CDR3 region has 15 residues. The CDR3 sequence is CASSLWSMREDEQFF. The DNA for the CDR3 is TGTGCCAGCAGCTTATGGTCTATGCGGGAAGATGAGCAGTTCTTC.

The gene calls are TRBV7-9 and TRBJ2-4; no clear D. Looked up from germline, CDR1 is SEHNR and CDR2 is FQNEAQ (reference sequence). The germline V and J ends were trimmed by 6 bases and 9 bases, with 12 bases remaining between them. This CDR3 comprises 12 residues. The CDR3 protein is CASSSDPGIQYF. The CDR3 DNA follows: TGTGCCAGCAGTTCCGACCCCGGCATTCAGTACTTC.

The rearrangement uses TRBV20-1 and TRBJ2-1, with a weak D call TRBD1 (5 bases). Trimming removed 0 bases at V and 0 bases at J, with 9 bases between. Germline V gene lookup returns CDR1 DFQATT and CDR2 SNEGSKA (reference sequence). The CDR3 extends over 15 amino acids. For the CDR3, the DNA is TGCAGTGCTAGAGATACCAGGGCCTCCTACAATGAGCAGTTCTTC. Translation gives CSARDTRASYNEQFF.

This clonotype has at least ten counts. This sequence joins TRBV5-1 and TRBJ2-1; the match to TRBD2 covers 11 bases. The trim removed 4 bases at V and 3 bases at J, leaving 3 bases unmatched. This CDR3 region has 15 residues. Germline CDR1 and CDR2: SGHRS and YFSETQ. The CDR3 spells CASSGGTSGYNEQFF. The CDR3 DNA follows: TGCGCCAGCAGCGGGGGGACTAGCGGCTACAATGAGCAGTTCTTC. The entire variable domain, with the rest obtained from reference TRBV5-1 and TRBJ2-1, is as follows: KAGVTQTPRYLIKTRGQQVTLSCSPISGHRSVSWYQQTPGQGLQFLFEYFSETQRNKGNFPGRFSGRQFSNSRSEMNVSTLELGDSALYLCASSGGTSGYNEQFFGPGTRLTVL.

The chain combines TRBV4-1 with TRBJ2-7; unclear D gene. In germline, CDR1 is MGHRA, CDR2 YSYEKL. This CDR3 comprises 18 residues. The V end was cut by 5 bases, the J end by 0 bases, with 23 bases between. This chain's CDR3 is CASSARSFPVTNSYEQYF. The CDR3 bases are TGCGCCAGCAGCGCAAGGTCTTTCCCAGTGACGAACTCCTACGAGCAGTACTTC.

The J gene is TRBJ1-1, the V gene TRBV12-3 or TRBV12-4, with a tentative D call TRBD1 (5 bases). Trimming shortened V by 6 bases and J by 1 base, and 15 bases separated the two germline ends. The CDR3 contains 15 residues. This CDR3 reads CASSLLTQGNTEAFF. The DNA of the CDR3 is TGTGCCAGCAGCCTGCTGACCCAGGGGAACACTGAAGCTTTCTTT.